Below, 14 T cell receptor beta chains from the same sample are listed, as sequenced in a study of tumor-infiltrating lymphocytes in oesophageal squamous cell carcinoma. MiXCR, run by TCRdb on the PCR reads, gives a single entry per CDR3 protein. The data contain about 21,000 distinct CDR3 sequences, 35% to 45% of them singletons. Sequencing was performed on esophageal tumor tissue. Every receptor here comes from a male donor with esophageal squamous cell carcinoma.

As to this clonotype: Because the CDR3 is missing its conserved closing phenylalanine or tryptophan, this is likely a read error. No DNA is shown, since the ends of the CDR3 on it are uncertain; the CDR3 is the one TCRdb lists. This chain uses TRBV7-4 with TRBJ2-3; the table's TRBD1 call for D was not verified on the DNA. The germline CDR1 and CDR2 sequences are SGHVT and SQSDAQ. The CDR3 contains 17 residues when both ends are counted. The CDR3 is CASSLGPPVRRGYTFGS.

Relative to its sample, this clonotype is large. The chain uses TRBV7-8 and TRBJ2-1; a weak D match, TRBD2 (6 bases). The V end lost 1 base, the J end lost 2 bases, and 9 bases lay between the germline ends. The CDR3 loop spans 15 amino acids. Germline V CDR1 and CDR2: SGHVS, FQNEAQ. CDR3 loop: CASSLVTSPYNEQFF. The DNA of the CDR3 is TGTGCCAGCAGCTTAGTGACTAGTCCCTACAATGAGCAGTTCTTC.

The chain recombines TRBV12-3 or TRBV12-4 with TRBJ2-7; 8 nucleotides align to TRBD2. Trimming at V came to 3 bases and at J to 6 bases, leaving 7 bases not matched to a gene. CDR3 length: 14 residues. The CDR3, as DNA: TGTGCCAGCAGTTTGGGGCGGGGGGCTTTCGAGCAGTACTTC. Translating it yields CASSLGRGAFEQYF.

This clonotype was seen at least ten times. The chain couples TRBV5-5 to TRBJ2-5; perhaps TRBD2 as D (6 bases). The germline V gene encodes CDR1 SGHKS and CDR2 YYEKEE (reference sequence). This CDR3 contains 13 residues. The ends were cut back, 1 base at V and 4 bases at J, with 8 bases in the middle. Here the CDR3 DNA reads TGTGCCAGCAGCTTGACGGGGGTAGAGACCCAGTACTTC. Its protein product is CASSLTGVETQYF.

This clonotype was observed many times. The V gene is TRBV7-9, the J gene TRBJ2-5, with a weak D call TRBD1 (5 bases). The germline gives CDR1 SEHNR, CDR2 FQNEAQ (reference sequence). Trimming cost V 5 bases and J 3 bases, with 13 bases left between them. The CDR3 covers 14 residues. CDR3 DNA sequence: TGTGCCAGCAGCAGGGGCCTGTGGGAAGAGACCCAGTACTTC. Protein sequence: CASSRGLWEETQYF.

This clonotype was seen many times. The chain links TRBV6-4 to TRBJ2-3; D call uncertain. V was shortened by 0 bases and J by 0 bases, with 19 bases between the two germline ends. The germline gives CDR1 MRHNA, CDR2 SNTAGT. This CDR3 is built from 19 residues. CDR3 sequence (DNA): TGTGCCAGCAGTGACTCTAACCTACGTTCGGGTTCTAGCACAGATACGCAGTATTTT. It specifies CASSDSNLRSGSSTDTQYF.

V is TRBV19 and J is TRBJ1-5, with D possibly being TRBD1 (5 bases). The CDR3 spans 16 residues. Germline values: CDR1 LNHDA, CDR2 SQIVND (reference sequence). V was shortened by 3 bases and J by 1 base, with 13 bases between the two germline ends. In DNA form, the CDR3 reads TGTGCCAGTAGTATTCCCAGGGAGGGGAGCAATCAGCCCCAGCATTTT. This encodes CASSIPREGSNQPQHF.

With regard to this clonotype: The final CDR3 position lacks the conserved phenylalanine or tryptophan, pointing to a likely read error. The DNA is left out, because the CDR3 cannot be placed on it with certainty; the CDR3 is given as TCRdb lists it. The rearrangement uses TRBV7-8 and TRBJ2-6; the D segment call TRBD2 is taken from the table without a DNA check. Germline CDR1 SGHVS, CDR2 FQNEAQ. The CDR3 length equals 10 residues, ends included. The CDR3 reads CASSLAPFSL.

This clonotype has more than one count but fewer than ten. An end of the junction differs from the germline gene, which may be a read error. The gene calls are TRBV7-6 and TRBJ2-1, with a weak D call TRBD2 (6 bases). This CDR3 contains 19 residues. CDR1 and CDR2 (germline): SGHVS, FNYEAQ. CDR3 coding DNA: TGTGCTAGCAGCTTAGCGCTCGGGGGTTTGGGCCTCTCCTACAATGAGCAGTTCTTC. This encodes CASSLALGGLGLSYNEQFF.

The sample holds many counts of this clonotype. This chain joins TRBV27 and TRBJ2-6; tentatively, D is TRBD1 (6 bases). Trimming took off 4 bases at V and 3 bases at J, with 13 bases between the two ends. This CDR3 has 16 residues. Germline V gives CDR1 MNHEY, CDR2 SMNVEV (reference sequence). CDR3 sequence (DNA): TGTGCCAGCAGTTCTACAGGGTGGTATGGGGCCAACGTCCTGACTTTC. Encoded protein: CASSSTGWYGANVLTF.

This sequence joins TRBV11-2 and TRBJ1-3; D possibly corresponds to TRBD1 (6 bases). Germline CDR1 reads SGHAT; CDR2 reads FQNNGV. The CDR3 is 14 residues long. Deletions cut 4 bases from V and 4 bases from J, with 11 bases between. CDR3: CASSSPGTGNTIYF. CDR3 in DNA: TGTGCCAGCAGCTCTCCCGGGACAGGAAACACCATATATTTT.

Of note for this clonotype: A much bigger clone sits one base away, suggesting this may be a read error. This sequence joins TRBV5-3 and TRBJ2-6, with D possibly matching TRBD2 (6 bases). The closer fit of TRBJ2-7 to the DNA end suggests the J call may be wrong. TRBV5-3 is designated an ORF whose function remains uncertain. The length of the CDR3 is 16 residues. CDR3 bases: TGTGCCAGCAGCTACTTTGGAGGGAGTGGCTACAATGAGCAGTACTTC. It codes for CASSYFGGSGYNEQYF.

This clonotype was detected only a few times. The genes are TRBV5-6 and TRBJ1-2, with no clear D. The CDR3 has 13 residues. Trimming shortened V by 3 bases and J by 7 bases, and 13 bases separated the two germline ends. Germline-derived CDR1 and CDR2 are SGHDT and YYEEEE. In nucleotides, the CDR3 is TGTGCCAGCAGCTCCTGGATGAACCCTGGCTACACCTTC. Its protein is CASSSWMNPGYTF.

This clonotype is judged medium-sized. CDR3: CAISESQLDLNTEAFF. CDR3 bases: TGTGCCATCAGTGAATCACAGCTAGACCTGAACACTGAAGCTTTCTTT. The chain carries TRBV10-3 and TRBJ1-1; D is uncertain. The V end lost 3 bases, the J end lost 0 bases, and 14 bases lay between the germline ends. The germline CDR1 and CDR2 sequences are ENHRY and SYGVKD. The CDR3 consists of 16 residues.